Listed below are T cell receptor beta chains from one sample, sequenced in a study of T cells after yellow fever vaccination. From the 5' RACE reads, TCRdb called clonotypes with MiXCR, one entry per CDR3 protein. Here the sample spans more than 95,000 distinct CDR3 sequences, 12% to 15% being singletons. The source was CD8+ T cells sorted from PBMCs, collected 5 days after the yellow fever booster vaccination. Every receptor here comes from a man between 18 and 29 years old who received the YFV17D yellow fever vaccine. Both conserved end residues are part of each CDR3. The order of the fields is V gene, J gene, clone size, CDR3 protein. Not all rows give a size; the values are once, few, many and, for expanded clones, a class.

TRBV20-1	TRBJ1-1	many	CSAREQGDTEAFF
TRBV5-4	TRBJ2-2	NA	CASSAVGNTGELFF
TRBV7-9	TRBJ2-2	few	CASSVLLTGELFF
TRBV7-9	TRBJ2-7	few	CASSSDRGGSYEQYF
TRBV5-5	TRBJ1-5	few	CASSLMGNNQPQHF
TRBV12-3/TRBV12-4	TRBJ2-2	many	CASSQGSGELFF
TRBV18	TRBJ2-1	NA	CASSSTPGQYNEQFF
TRBV30	TRBJ2-7	NA	CAWSPGVGWAHEQYF
TRBV19	TRBJ1-1	few	CASSGWGPTEAFF
TRBV29-1	TRBJ2-3	few	CSVESRDRSTDTQYF
TRBV29-1	TRBJ1-3	NA	CSVGGASGNTIYF
TRBV5-8	TRBJ1-2	NA	CASSGRQGSYGYTF
TRBV19	TRBJ2-1	NA	CASSSPLFGSSEQFF
TRBV4-1	TRBJ2-1	NA	CASSPYGGEPRF
TRBV25-1	TRBJ2-7	NA	CASRGTKEVKYF
TRBV7-9	TRBJ1-2	NA	CASSSPVRERGYGYTF
TRBV7-9	TRBJ2-1	few	CASSFRGSGYYNEQFF
TRBV5-6	TRBJ2-5	few	CASSRMGQGIQETQYF
TRBV7-6	TRBJ2-1	few	CASSSSGTGDNEQFF
TRBV20-1	TRBJ2-2	few	CSARDRDSRTGELFF
TRBV27	TRBJ2-7	NA	CASSWGVPGAEQYF
TRBV7-9	TRBJ2-1	NA	CASSLLWQEYNEQFF
TRBV4-1	TRBJ2-6	NA	CASSLRAASGDRGANVLTF
TRBV27	TRBJ2-5	NA	CASSLFAGQETQYF
TRBV6-4	TRBJ2-1	NA	CASSDSYEAGTYNEQFF
TRBV4-3	TRBJ1-1	NA	CASSQEQGITEAFF
TRBV27	TRBJ2-2	few	CASSYGLVNTGELFF
TRBV12-3/TRBV12-4	TRBJ2-5	NA	CASSLRGTVETQYF
TRBV11-2	TRBJ2-1	few	CASSSSGGDNEQFF
TRBV12-3/TRBV12-4	TRBJ1-4	once	CASSRQMATNEKLFF
TRBV20-1	TRBJ2-3	NA	CSARDPQGPLADTQYF
TRBV10-3	TRBJ2-1	few	CAISGAEPYNEQFF
TRBV7-9	TRBJ2-7	NA	CASEGTGGHLASYEQYF
TRBV4-3	TRBJ1-1	few	CASSHGQGGEAFF
TRBV11-2	TRBJ2-2	NA	CASSVGREGSGELFF
TRBV12-3/TRBV12-4	TRBJ2-5	few	CASSSPTSGGPGGETQYF
TRBV5-5	TRBJ2-1	few	CASSPPTGRGNEQFF
TRBV12-3/TRBV12-4	TRBJ2-3	NA	CASSLAYTDTQYF
TRBV4-2	TRBJ1-1	NA	CASSQLGLMNTEAFF
TRBV5-1	TRBJ2-1	NA	CASSLYRDLSYNEQFF
TRBV19	TRBJ2-3	NA	CASSMGEGRSTDTQYF
TRBV9	TRBJ2-5	NA	CASSPELGTSESETQYF
TRBV6-5	TRBJ1-1	NA	CASSYSSRVSEAFF
TRBV19	TRBJ1-2	NA	CASSMEVGATPYGYTF
TRBV6-5	TRBJ1-1	few	CASTLLPGGEAFF
TRBV7-9	TRBJ1-1	few	CASSLGGDTEAFF
TRBV13	TRBJ1-1	many	CASSLGAGGVTEAFF
TRBV11-3	TRBJ2-3	NA	CASSLAYGTTDTQYF
TRBV4-3	TRBJ2-5	many	CASSQEWGGSETQYF
TRBV4-3	TRBJ2-3	NA	CASSQDIGASTDTQYF
TRBV6-2/TRBV6-3	TRBJ2-5	NA	CASTPDRGLQETQYF
TRBV4-2	TRBJ1-5	few	CASSDRDREWPQHF
TRBV12-3/TRBV12-4	TRBJ2-1	many	CASSSRAGTYNEQFF
TRBV4-1	TRBJ2-2	few	CASSPGGGRGANTGELFF
TRBV6-2/TRBV6-3	TRBJ2-7	many	CASSTTGTPPYEQYF
TRBV2	TRBJ2-3	many	CASSDPRKSSDTQYF
TRBV4-2	TRBJ1-1	few	CASSQDLGSRTEAFF
TRBV12-3/TRBV12-4	TRBJ2-7	few	CASSFAGGAEQYF
TRBV12-3/TRBV12-4	TRBJ1-1	NA	CASSPGHMNTEAFF
TRBV27	TRBJ1-2	NA	CASSLNAESSGYTF